The T cell receptor (beta chain) under discussion was sequenced for a study of blood T cell repertoires in COVID-19. Across the whole study: Some COVID-19 samples were acute and others convalescent; all came from the United States, Italy and Spain. T cells, B-cell-depleted T cells, or PBMCs supplied cDNA or gDNA.

As processed by the authors: Reference gene primer amplification in the assay estimated nucleated cell counts. This table comes from immunoSEQ multiplex PCR, and its TCRdb copy is limited to in-frame clones, with some not included. V and J calls and clone size come straight from that table; D and trimming were deduced from the DNA. The sample has around 150,000 clones; about 79% are singletons. V was pared by 2 bases and J by 4 bases, with 6 bases of the junction left unmatched. This CDR3 comprises 16 residues. CDR1 is MNHEY, CDR2 SMNVEV, per germline (reference sequence). This clonotype was obtained from a woman aged 45 to 65 in a cohort sampled during active or convalescent COVID-19. This chain connects TRBV27 to TRBJ1-5, with TRBD1 identical over 9 bases. Material: peripheral blood. The CDR3 DNA reads as TGTGCCAGCAGTTTAATGGGACAGGGCGGTAATCAGCCCCAGCATTTT. It is translated as CASSLMGQGGNQPQHF.